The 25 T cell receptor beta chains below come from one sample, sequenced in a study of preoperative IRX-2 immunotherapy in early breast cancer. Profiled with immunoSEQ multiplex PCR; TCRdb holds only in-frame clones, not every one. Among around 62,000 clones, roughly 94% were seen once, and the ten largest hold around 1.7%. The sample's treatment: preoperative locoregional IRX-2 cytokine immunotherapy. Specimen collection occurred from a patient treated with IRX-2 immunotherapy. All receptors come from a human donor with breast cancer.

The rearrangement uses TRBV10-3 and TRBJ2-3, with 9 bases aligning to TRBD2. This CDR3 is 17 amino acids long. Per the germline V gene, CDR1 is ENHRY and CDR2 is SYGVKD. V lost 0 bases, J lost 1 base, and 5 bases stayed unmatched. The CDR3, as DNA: TGTGCCATCAGTGAGTCAAGCGGGGGGCGGGGCACAGATACGCAGTATTTT. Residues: CAISESSGGRGTDTQYF.

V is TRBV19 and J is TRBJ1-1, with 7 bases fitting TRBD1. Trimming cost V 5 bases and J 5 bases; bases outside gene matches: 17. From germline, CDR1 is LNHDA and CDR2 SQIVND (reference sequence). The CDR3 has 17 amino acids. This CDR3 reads CASSGRGGGYLWTEAFF. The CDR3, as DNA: TGTGCCAGTAGTGGCCGGGGAGGGGGCTACCTTTGGACTGAAGCTTTCTTT.

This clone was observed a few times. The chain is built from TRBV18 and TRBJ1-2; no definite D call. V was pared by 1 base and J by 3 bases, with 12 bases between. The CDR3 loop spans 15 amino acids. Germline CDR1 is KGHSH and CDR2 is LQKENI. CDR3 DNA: TGTGCCAGCTCACCACGTGGAGGGTTAGACTATGGCTACACCTTC. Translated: CASSPRGGLDYGYTF.

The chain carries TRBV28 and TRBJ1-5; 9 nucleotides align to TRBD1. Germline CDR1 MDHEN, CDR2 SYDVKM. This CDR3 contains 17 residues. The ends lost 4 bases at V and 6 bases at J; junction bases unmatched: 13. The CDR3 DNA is TGTGCCAGCAGTTCTTATACCGGACAGGGGCGAGGTCAGCCCCAGCATTTT. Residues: CASSSYTGQGRGQPQHF. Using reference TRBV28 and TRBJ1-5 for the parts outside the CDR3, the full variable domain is DVKVTQSSRYLVKRTGEKVFLECVQDMDHENMFWYRQDPGLGLRLIYFSYDVKMKEKGDIPEGYSVSREKKERFSLILESASTNQTSMYLCASSSYTGQGRGQPQHFGDGTRLSIL.

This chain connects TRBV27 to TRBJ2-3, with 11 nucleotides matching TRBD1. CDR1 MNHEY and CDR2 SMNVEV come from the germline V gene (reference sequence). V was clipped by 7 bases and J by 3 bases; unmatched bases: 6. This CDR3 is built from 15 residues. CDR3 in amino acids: CASNVGQGATDTQYF. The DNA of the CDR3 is TGTGCCAGCAATGTCGGACAGGGGGCGACAGATACGCAGTATTTT.

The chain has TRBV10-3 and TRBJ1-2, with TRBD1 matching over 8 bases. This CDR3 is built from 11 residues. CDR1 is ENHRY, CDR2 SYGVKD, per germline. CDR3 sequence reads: CAVDRGDGYTF. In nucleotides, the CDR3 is TGTGCGGTAGACAGGGGCGATGGCTACACCTTC.

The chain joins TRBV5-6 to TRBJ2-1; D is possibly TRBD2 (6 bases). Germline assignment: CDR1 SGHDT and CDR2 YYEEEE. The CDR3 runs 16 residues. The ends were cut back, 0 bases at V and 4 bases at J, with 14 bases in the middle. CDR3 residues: CASSLVGGTYYNEQFF. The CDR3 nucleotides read TGTGCCAGCAGCTTGGTGGGTGGGACTTATTACAATGAGCAGTTCTTC.

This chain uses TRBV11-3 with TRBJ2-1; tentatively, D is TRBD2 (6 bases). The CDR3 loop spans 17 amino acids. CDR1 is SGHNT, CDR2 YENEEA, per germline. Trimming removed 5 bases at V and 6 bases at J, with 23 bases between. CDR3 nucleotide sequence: TGTGCCAGCAGCCCCCGGGGATCGGGGGAAGGAGGCAATGAGCAGTTCTTC. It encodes CASSPRGSGEGGNEQFF.

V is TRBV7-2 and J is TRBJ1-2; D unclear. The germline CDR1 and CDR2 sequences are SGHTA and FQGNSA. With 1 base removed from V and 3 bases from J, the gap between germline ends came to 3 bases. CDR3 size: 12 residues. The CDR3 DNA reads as TGTGCCAGCAGCTTAGATCACTATGGCTACACCTTC. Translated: CASSLDHYGYTF.

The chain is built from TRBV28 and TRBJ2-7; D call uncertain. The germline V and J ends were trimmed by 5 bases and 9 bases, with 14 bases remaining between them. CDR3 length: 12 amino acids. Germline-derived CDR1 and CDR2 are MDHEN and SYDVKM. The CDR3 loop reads CASSALLFGQYF. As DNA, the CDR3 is TGTGCCAGCAGTGCCCTCTTGTTCGGGCAGTACTTC.

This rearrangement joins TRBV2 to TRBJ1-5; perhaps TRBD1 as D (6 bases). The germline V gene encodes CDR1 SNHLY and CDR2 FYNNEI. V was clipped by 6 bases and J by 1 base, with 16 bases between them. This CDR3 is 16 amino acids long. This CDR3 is CASRLGARDSNQPQHF. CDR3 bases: TGTGCCAGCAGGTTGGGGGCTAGGGACAGCAATCAGCCCCAGCATTTT.

The CDR3 coding sequence is TGTGCCAGCAGCTTAAGGGCTTCAGAGGATGAAAAACTGTTTTTT. Translating gives CASSLRASEDEKLFF. The chain is built from TRBV7-9 and TRBJ1-4, with D hard to call. CDR1 and CDR2 from the germline V gene are SEHNR and FQNEAQ (reference sequence). CDR3 length equals 15 residues. With 2 bases removed from V and 6 bases from J, the gap between germline ends came to 13 bases.

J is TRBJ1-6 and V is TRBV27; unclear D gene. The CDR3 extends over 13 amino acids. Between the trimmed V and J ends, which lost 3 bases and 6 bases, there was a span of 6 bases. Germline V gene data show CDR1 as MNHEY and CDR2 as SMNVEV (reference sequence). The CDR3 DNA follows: TGTGCCAGCAGTTTTGTGCTTAATTCACCCCTCCACTTT. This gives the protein CASSFVLNSPLHF.

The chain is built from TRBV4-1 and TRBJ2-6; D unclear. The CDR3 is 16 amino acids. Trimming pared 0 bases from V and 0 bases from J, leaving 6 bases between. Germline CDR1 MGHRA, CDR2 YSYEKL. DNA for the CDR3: TGCGCCAGCAGCCAAGAGATGCACTCTGGGGCCAACGTCCTGACTTTC. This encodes CASSQEMHSGANVLTF.

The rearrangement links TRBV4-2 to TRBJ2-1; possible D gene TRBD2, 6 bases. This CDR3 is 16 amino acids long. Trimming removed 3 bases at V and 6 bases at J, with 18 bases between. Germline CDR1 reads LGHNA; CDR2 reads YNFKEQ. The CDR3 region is CASSQLMSGESNEQFF. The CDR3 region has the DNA TGTGCCAGCAGCCAGCTCATGTCGGGAGAATCCAATGAGCAGTTCTTC.

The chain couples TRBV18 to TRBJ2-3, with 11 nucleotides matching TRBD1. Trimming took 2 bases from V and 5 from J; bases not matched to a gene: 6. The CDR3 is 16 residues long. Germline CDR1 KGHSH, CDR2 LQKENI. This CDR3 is CASSPSGQGARDTQYF. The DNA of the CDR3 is TGTGCCAGCTCACCATCAGGACAGGGGGCGAGAGATACGCAGTATTTT.

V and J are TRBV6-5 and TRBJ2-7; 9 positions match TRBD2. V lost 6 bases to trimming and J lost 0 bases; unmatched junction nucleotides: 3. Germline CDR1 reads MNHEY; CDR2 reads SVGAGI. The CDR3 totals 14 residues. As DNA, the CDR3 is TGTGCCAGCAGCCAACTAGCGGGCTCCTACGAGCAGTACTTC. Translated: CASSQLAGSYEQYF.

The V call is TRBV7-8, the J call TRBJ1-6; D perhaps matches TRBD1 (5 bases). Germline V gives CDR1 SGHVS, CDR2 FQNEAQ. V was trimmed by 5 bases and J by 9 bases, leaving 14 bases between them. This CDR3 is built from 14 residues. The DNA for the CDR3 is TGTGCCAGCAGCGCGGGACCCAGGGCTTCACCCCTCCACTTT. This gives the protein CASSAGPRASPLHF.

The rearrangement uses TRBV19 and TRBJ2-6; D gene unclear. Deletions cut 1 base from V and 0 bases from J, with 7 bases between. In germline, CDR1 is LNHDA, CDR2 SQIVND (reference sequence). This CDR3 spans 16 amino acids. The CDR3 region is CASSIVRGSGANVLTF. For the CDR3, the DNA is TGTGCCAGTAGTATAGTACGTGGCTCTGGGGCCAACGTCCTGACTTTC.

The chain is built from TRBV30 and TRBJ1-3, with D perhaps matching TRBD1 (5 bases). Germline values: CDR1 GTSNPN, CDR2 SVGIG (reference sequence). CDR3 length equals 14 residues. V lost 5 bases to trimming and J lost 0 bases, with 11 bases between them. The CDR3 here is CAWGLGTSGNTIYF. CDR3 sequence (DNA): TGTGCCTGGGGGCTTGGGACCTCTGGAAACACCATATATTTT. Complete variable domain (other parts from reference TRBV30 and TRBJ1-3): SQTIHQWPATLVQPVGSPLSLECTVEGTSNPNLYWYRQAAGRGLQLLFYSVGIGQISSEVPQNLSASRPQDRQFILSSKKLLLSDSGFYLCAWGLGTSGNTIYFGEGSWLTVV.

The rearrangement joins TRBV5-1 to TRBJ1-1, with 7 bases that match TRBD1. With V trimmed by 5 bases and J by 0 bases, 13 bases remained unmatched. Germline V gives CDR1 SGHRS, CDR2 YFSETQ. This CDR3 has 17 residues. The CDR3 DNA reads TGCGCCAGCAGAGGTTTACTAGGGGGACAGATGAACACTGAAGCTTTCTTT. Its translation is CASRGLLGGQMNTEAFF.

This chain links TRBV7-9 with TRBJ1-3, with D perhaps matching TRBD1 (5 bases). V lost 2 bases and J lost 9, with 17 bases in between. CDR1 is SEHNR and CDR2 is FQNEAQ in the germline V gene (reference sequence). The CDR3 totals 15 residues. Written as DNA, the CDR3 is TGTGCCAGCAGCTTATGGGGGAATGACAGAGGCACCATATATTTT. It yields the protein CASSLWGNDRGTIYF.

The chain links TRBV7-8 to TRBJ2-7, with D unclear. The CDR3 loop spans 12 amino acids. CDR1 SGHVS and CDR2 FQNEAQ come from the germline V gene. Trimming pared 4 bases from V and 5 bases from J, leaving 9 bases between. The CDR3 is CASSSGWDEQYF. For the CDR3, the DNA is TGTGCCAGCAGCTCCGGGTGGGACGAGCAGTACTTC.

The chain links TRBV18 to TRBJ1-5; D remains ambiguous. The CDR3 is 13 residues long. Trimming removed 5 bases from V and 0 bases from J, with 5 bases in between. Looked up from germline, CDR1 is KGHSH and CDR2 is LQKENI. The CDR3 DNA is TGTGCCAGCTCATGGGTTAGCAATCAGCCCCAGCATTTT. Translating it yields CASSWVSNQPQHF.

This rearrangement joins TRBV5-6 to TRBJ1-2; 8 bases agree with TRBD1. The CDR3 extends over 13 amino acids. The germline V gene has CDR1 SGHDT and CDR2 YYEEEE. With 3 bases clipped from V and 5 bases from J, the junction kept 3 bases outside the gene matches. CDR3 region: CASSSGQGYGYTF. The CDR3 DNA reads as TGTGCCAGCAGCTCTGGACAGGGATATGGCTACACCTTC. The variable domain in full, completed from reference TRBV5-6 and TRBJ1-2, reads DAGVTQSPTHLIKTRGQQVTLRCSPKSGHDTVSWYQQALGQGPQFIFQYYEEEERQRGNFPDRFSGHQFPNYSSELNVNALLLGDSALYLCASSSGQGYGYTFGSGTRLTVV.